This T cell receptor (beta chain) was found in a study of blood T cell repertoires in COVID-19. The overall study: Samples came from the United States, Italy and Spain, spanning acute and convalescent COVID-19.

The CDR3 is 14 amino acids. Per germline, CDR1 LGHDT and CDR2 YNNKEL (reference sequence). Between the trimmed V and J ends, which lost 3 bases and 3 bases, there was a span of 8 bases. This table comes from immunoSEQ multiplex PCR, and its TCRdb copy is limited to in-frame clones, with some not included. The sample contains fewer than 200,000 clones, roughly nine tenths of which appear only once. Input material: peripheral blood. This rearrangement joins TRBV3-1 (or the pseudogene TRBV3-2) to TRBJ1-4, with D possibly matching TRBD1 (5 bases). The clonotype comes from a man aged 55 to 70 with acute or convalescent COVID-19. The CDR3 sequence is CASSHQGSNEKLFF. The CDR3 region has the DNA TGTGCCAGCAGCCATCAGGGATCTAATGAAAAACTGTTTTTT.